This T cell receptor (beta chain) was captured by sequencing in a study of T cells in Graves' hyperthyroidism and ophthalmopathy. Whole-study results and caveats: Most expanded thyroid clonotypes above 0.001 also appeared in blood.

The source material, RNA transcripts, was used to amplify TCR beta CDR3 regions. The HTBI primer set served for first-round RT-PCR of the TCR CDR3. Using its own MiXCR run on the multiplex PCR reads, TCRdb lists one record per CDR3 protein. Here the sample spans around 620,000 distinct CDR3 sequences, 46% being singletons. In its sample, this clonotype was seen a few times. Its antigen is not known. The sequence was obtained from an adult woman with Graves' disease, either hyperthyroidism or ophthalmopathy (not recorded which). Sequencing was carried out using peripheral blood or thyroid tissue (not recorded which).

The CDR3 here is CASSPTSGREQYF. Here the CDR3 DNA reads TGTGCCAGCAGCCCGACTAGCGGGAGGGAGCAGTACTTC. This sequence joins TRBV28 and TRBJ2-7; 13 nucleotides line up with TRBD2. This CDR3 contains 13 residues. Germline CDR1 is MDHEN and CDR2 is SYDVKM. The V gene end was trimmed by 6 bases and the J gene end by 7 bases; junction bases not matched to a gene: 3. Combining the CDR3 with reference TRBV28 and TRBJ2-7 gives the whole variable domain DVKVTQSSRYLVKRTGEKVFLECVQDMDHENMFWYRQDPGLGLRLIYFSYDVKMKEKGDIPEGYSVSREKKERFSLILESASTNQTSMYLCASSPTSGREQYFGPGTRLTVT.